One sample yielded the 10 T cell receptor beta chains listed below, sequenced in a study of beta chain features in type 1 diabetes. TCRB transcripts that were expressed got sequenced, as all of the isolated RNA had been reverse transcribed. Profiled with immunoSEQ multiplex PCR; TCRdb holds only in-frame clones, not every one. The top ten clones hold under 0.6% of a sample with some 190,000 clones, approximately 7.9% of them seen once. Broader study findings: Researchers report that Type 1 diabetes patients had moderately but significantly shorter TCRB CDR3s across all four CD4+ subsets.

Antigens for these TCRs are unknown. Sequenced sample: central memory CD4+ T cells from blood. All receptors derive from a man between 18 and 35 years old with type 1 diabetes.

This clone was found a few times. The rearrangement uses TRBV30 and TRBJ2-3, with TRBD2 identical over 9 bases. Unmatched junction bases numbered 5, after V lost 4 bases and J lost 0 bases. Germline CDR1 GTSNPN, CDR2 SVGIG (reference sequence). This CDR3 spans 15 amino acids. The CDR3 region is CAWTPTSGSTDTQYF. CDR3 bases: TGTGCCTGGACCCCGACTAGCGGCAGCACAGATACGCAGTATTTT.

The V call is TRBV10-3, the J call TRBJ2-7; D is uncertain. This CDR3 is 14 amino acids long. CDR1 ENHRY and CDR2 SYGVKD come from the germline V gene. V lost 7 bases and J lost 2, with 15 bases in between. The CDR3 DNA reads TGTGCCATCACCCCATCGACTGAGACCTACGAGCAGTACTTC. The encoded protein is CAITPSTETYEQYF.

This clone occurred a few times. V gene TRBV2 combines with J gene TRBJ2-5, with 7 positions matching TRBD2. The V and J ends lost 5 bases and 7 bases, in that order; junction bases with no gene match: 13. The CDR3 runs 15 residues. In germline, CDR1 is SNHLY, CDR2 FYNNEI. The CDR3 spells CASSRLSGETGTQYF. The CDR3 DNA reads as TGTGCCAGCAGTCGGTTGAGCGGGGAGACGGGGACCCAGTACTTC. Based on the CDR3 plus reference TRBV2 and TRBJ2-5, the full variable domain is EPEVTQTPSHQVTQMGQEVILRCVPISNHLYFYWYRQILGQKVEFLVSFYNNEISEKSEIFDDQFSVERPDGSNFTLKIRSTKLEDSAMYFCASSRLSGETGTQYFGPGTRLLVL.

In this sample, this clone turned up a few times. The V and J genes are TRBV30 and TRBJ1-5, with 7 bases aligning to TRBD1. Germline-derived CDR1 and CDR2 are GTSNPN and SVGIG (reference sequence). The J segment lost 7 bases and the V segment lost 5 bases, leaving 8 bases of the junction unmatched. CDR3 length equals 13 residues. CDR3: CAWDRNRGQPQHF. The CDR3 DNA sequence: TGTGCCTGGGACCGTAACAGGGGCCAGCCCCAGCATTTT.

This clone has a handful of counts. The chain carries TRBV7-2 and TRBJ2-1; 10 bases map to TRBD2. Per germline, CDR1 SGHTA and CDR2 FQGNSA. CDR3 length: 16 residues. V shed 3 bases, J shed 4 bases, and the junction held 6 bases outside the gene matches. The CDR3 region has the DNA TGTGCCAGCAGCTTCGTAAGCGGGGGGGTATACAATGAGCAGTTCTTC. It specifies CASSFVSGGVYNEQFF.

The CDR3 loop is CASIPRWGGYNEQFF. The CDR3 DNA reads TGTGCCAGCATACCACGTTGGGGGGGCTACAATGAGCAGTTCTTC. The V call is TRBV27, the J call TRBJ2-1; the match to TRBD2 covers 7 bases. With V trimmed by 7 bases and J by 3 bases, 9 bases remained unmatched. The CDR3 sequence is 15 residues long. Germline CDR1 reads MNHEY; CDR2 reads SMNVEV (reference sequence).

The chain joins TRBV2 to TRBJ2-4, with D tentatively TRBD2 (6 bases). This CDR3 has 19 amino acids. Germline values: CDR1 SNHLY, CDR2 FYNNEI. V lost 3 bases, J lost 0 bases, and 21 bases lay in between. CDR3 in amino acids: CASSDSLRETDRAKNIQYF. In nucleotides, the CDR3 is TGTGCCAGCAGTGATAGCCTGCGGGAAACGGACCGAGCCAAAAACATTCAGTACTTC.

The chain combines TRBV5-4 with TRBJ2-5; D perhaps matches TRBD1 (6 bases). CDR3 size: 15 residues. The germline gives CDR1 SGHNT, CDR2 YYREEE (reference sequence). V lost 1 base and J 4 bases, leaving 14 bases between the germline ends. In DNA, the CDR3 is TGTGCCAGCAGCTTGATGCAGGGGATATTAGAGACCCAGTACTTC. It is translated as CASSLMQGILETQYF.

The chain couples TRBV5-5 to TRBJ2-7; TRBD1 matches at 7 bases. In germline, CDR1 is SGHKS, CDR2 YYEKEE (reference sequence). This CDR3 is 14 amino acids long. With 3 bases clipped from V and 6 bases from J, the junction kept 9 bases outside the gene matches. Written as DNA, the CDR3 is TGTGCCAGCAGCTCACGACAGGGCCCAAGCGAGCAGTACTTC. It codes for CASSSRQGPSEQYF.

This clone was counted a few times. This chain joins TRBV5-1 and TRBJ2-3, with a possible D match to TRBD2 (6 bases). From germline, CDR1 is SGHRS and CDR2 YFSETQ. V gave up 4 bases and J gave up 2 bases, with 14 bases separating them. The CDR3 totals 15 residues. This CDR3 is CASSQGGGNTDTQYF. CDR3 coding DNA: TGCGCCAGCAGCCAGGGCGGCGGGAACACAGATACGCAGTATTTT.